One T cell receptor (beta chain) is described in this entry. This clone has only one observation. Its antigen remains unidentified. The sample holds no much larger clone one base away, and base qualities are not on file. This entry comes from a study of blood T cell repertoires in COVID-19 (dated by TCRdb to the early 2020s). For context, the study as a whole: The collaborator samples originated in the United States, Italy and Spain and spanned the acute and convalescent phases of COVID-19. The repertoires were released in a freely available public database meant as a resource for research on the immune response to SARS-CoV-2. Sample metadata almost always included a de-identified subject ID, COVID-19 status, age in years and sex. The material from the prospective study consisted of cDNA or gDNA derived from T cells, B-cell-depleted T cells, or PBMCs. Where HLA class I and class II types were available, the types were taken from metadata supplied by the sample provider, not from assay-based typing. The samples were drawn from two sources: the first 160 participants of the ongoing ImmuneRACE study, and 1,200 or so subjects contributed by 6 global collaborators. Subjects who had been exposed to COVID-19, were actively infected with it, or had recovered from it provided the deeply sampled blood TCRbeta repertoires that made up the dataset. Overall study results and their limits: The quantity of clinical and demographic metadata differed by source and by participant and was supplied without curation.

Samples from volunteer blood donors who had recovered from COVID-19 were contributed by a second Seattle source. Whole blood was collected in K2EDTA tubes by collaborating institutions according to the institutions' own protocols. For TCRbeta analysis, collaborators shipped samples in one of three forms: frozen whole blood, isolated PBMCs, or DNA extracted from either of those sample types. V loses 6 bases, J loses 3 bases, and the germline ends lie 15 bases apart. Looking up the germline V gene yields CDR1 MNHEY and CDR2 SVGAGI. Its CDR3 holds 15 amino acids, cysteine through phenylalanine. Of all the DNA, just the CDR3 is kept, 45 bases in frame from base 1. TCRbeta CDR3 regions were amplified from genomic DNA using the immunoSEQ Assay, a bias-controlled multiplex PCR. Per the source publication's procedure: Nucleated cell counts per sample were estimated from amplification of reference gene primers within the assay. Sequence reads were collapsed and filtered to measure the absolute abundance of every unique TCRbeta CDR3 rearrangement. For each sample, productive Simpson clonality was calculated as the square root of Simpson's diversity index across productive rearrangements. TCRdb stores this immuneACCESS table with in-frame sequences only. Part of the clones is absent; in the studies checked, under half of the shortfall reflects unresolved V genes, and no reason is known for the rest. The DNA was the basis for D and trimming; V, J and clone size are from that table. In all, the sample holds around 270,000 clones, and 84% of those were seen once. The top ten constitute over 1.5% of the sample.

Recombination connected TRBV6-5 to TRBJ1-5, with the D gene call left open. This sequence originates from a woman aged 40 to 55 who had recovered from COVID-19. The sequencing input was peripheral blood. The nucleotide sequence is given as TGTGCCAGCAGGAAGGTCGCGACAAACAATCAGCCCCAGCATTTT. It encodes CASRKVATNNQPQHF.